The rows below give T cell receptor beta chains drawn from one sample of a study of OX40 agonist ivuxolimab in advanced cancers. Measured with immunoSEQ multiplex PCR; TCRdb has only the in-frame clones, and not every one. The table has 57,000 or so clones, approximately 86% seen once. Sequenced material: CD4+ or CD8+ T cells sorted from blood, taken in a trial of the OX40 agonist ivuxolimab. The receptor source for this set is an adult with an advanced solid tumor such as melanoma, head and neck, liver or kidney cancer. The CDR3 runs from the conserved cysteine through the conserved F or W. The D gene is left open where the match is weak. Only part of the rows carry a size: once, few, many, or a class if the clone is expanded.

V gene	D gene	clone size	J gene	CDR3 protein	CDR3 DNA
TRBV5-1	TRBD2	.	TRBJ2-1	CASSFRTSGNYNEQFF	TGCGCCAGCAGCTTCCGGACTAGCGGGAATTACAATGAGCAGTTCTTC
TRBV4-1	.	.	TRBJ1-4	CASTRDPYIGGEKLFF	TGCGCCAGCACCCGGGACCCCTATATCGGTGGTGAAAAACTGTTTTTT
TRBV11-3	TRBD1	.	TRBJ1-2	CASSYFTGDGYTF	TGTGCCAGCAGTTATTTTACAGGGGATGGCTACACCTTC
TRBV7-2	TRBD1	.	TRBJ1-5	CASSSNTGADQPQHF	TGTGCCAGCAGCAGCAATACAGGGGCGGATCAGCCCCAGCATTTT
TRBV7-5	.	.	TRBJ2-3	CASSSSLGTDTQYF	TGTGCCAGCAGCTCTTCTCTAGGAACAGATACGCAGTATTTT
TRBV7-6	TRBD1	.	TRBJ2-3	CASSLAGGATDTQYF	TGTGCCAGCAGCTTAGCAGGGGGCGCGACAGATACGCAGTATTTT
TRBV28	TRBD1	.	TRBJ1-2	CASIPAWDRNYGYTF	TGTGCCAGCATACCGGCATGGGACAGAAACTATGGCTACACCTTC
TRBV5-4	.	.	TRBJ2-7	CASSNGLPLTYEQYF	TGTGCCAGCAGCAACGGACTACCACTAACCTACGAGCAGTACTTC
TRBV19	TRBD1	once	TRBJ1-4	CASSSPGQAGEKLFF	TGTGCCAGTAGCAGCCCGGGACAGGCGGGAGAAAAACTGTTTTTT
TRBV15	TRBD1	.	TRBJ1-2	CATSAGGGVHGYTF	TGTGCCACCTCCGCAGGGGGAGGAGTTCATGGCTACACCTTC
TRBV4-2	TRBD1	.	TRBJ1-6	CASSQFSVGQGGSPLHF	TGTGCCAGCAGCCAATTTAGCGTGGGACAGGGAGGTTCACCCCTCCACTTT
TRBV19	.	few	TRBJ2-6	CASSAPRGPGANVLTF	TGTGCCAGTAGCGCCCCGCGGGGGCCCGGGGCCAACGTCCTGACTTTC
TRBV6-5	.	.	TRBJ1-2	CASSYTSTGNYGYTF	TGTGCCAGCAGTTACACATCGACAGGAAACTATGGCTACACCTTC
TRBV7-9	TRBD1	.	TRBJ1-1	CASSLATGVFTEAFF	TGTGCCAGCAGCTTAGCGACAGGGGTCTTCACTGAAGCTTTCTTT
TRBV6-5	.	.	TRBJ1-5	CASSAAGALQPQHF	TGTGCCAGCAGTGCAGCAGGGGCACTTCAGCCCCAGCATTTT